This TCR beta chain was identified during a study of molecular identifiers for immune sequencing clone quantification (dated by TCRdb to the late 2010s). A note on the overall study: For a replicate experiment, RNA from roughly 18,000 or 92,000 naive CD8 T cells was divided into five aliquots, and four of the five aliquots were sequenced. CD8 T cells were used in a methods study to benchmark molecular-identifier clustering-based TCR repertoire sequencing (MIDCIRS) and TCR RNA copy counting.

This clonotype was found once. The antigen it recognizes is unknown. The record has no base qualities; no much larger clone is one base away. Weak support is all one read offers. The method was PCR. Sequencing was performed on a NextSeq 500. Bulk TCR libraries were prepared as previously described, using TCR primers listed in Table S5. Purification of total RNA was performed with the Qiagen AllPrep DNA/RNA kit. Before any analysis, reads coming from multiple sequencing runs of the same library were combined into one pool. The published analysis was carried out like this. Only reads with exact TCR constant sequence were kept, trimmed to 150 nt, and grouped by their 12-nt molecular barcodes. Within each barcode group, reads were sub-clustered at a 15% Levenshtein threshold, and quality-weighted consensus sequences were built per RNA molecule. Non-functional sequences were filtered out, along with any lower-count sequence sitting one edit away from another sequence. Based on fitting two negative binomial distributions, any barcode sub-cluster with under 20% of the maximum read count was discarded. TCRdb reprocessing: public reads trimmed at Q25 with fastp, clones called with MiXCR, in-frame beta chains kept. Merged by CDR3 protein, the rows form single entries marked with the most common genes and DNA. The V and J calls here are based on TCRdb, not the publication. Recorded for this sample are about 630,000 distinct CDR3 sequences; less than 30% of them occurred a single time. The ten largest clones capture 0.6% to 0.9% of the sample.

Libraries of naive CD8 T cells were built from approximately 20,000 to 1,000,000 sorted cells, with 10%, 30% or 50% of the purified RNA used. Naive CD8 T cells were FACS-sorted as CD8+CD4-CCR7+CD45RA+ on a BD FACSAria II into RLT Plus buffer. Detection sensitivity was tested by spiking Jurkat RNA equal to ten or so TCR copies' worth into samples containing 20,000-1,000,000 naive CD8 T cells. CD8 T cells were enriched with RosetteSep CD8+ T Cell Enrichment Cocktail and Ficoll-Paque, followed by ACK red cell lysis. Overall results and qualifications from the work: Modeling estimated 3 to 3.5 recovered TCR RNA copies per cell, compared with 9.5 to 10 by digital PCR, which implies about 30% capture efficiency. Highly expanded clone sizes could be underestimated if identical TCR molecules share a barcode. Clones above 20 RNA copies held over 99% of molecules in CMV-specific effector cells but under 1% in naive cells. Without barcode sub-clustering, chimeric consensus sequences inflated TCR diversity; chimeras reached as high as 47%. A single cell's worth of spiked-in Jurkat TCR RNA was reported detectable even among 850,000 to 1,000,000 naive CD8 T cells. The naive libraries included spiked-in Jurkat TCR RNA (10 copies' worth), and this Jurkat TCR RNA is not part of the donor repertoire.

This sequence originates from a human donor in good health. Some libraries in this study had Jurkat cell RNA spiked in. Sequencing used naive CD8+ T cells from blood, with Jurkat cell RNA spiked in. What the cell subset or site label conveys for this sample: FACS-sorted CD8+CD4-CCR7+CD45RA+ naive T cells.

In nucleotides, the sequence is TGTGCCAGCAGCCTTGGGACTGAATCCTACGAGCAGTACTTC. This sequence encodes CASSLGTESYEQYF. The rearranged chain carries TRBV9 and TRBJ2-7, and perhaps TRBD2 as D gene, on 6 matching bases. CDR1 and CDR2 were assigned from the germline V gene as SGDLS and YYNGEE. The CDR3 holds 14 amino acids from the cysteine to the phenylalanine. Only CDR3 DNA is held: 42 bases, read in frame from base 1. A distance of 12 bases separates the germline ends of V and J, which lose 4 bases and 1 base respectively.